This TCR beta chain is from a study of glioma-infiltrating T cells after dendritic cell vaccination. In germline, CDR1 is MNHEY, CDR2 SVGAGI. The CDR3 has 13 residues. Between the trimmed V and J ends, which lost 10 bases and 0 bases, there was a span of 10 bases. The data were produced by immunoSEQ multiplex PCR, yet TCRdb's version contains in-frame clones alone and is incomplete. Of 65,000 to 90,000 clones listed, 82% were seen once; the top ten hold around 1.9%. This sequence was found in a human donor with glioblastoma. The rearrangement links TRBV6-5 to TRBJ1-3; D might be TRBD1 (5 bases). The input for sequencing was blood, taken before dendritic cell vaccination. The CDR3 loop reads CATRGASGNTIYF. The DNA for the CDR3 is TGTGCCACGCGCGGGGCCTCTGGAAACACCATATATTTT.